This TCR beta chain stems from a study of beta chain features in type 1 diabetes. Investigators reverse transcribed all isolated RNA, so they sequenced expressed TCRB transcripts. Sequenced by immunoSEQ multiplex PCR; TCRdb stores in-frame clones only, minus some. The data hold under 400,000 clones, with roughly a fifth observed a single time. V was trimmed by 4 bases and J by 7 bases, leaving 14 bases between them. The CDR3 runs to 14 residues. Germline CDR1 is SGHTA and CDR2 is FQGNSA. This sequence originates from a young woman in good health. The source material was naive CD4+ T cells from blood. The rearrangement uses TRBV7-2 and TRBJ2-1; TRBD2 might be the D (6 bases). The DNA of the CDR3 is TGTGCCAGCAGCTCCCGGTTCGGGGGTAATGAGCAGTTCTTC. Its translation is CASSSRFGGNEQFF.